This T cell receptor (beta chain) was observed in a study of beta chain features in type 1 diabetes. Turning to the study itself: The study examined around 99,000,000 sorted cells across all samples.

Germline CDR1 GTSNPN, CDR2 SVGIG (reference sequence). J lost 5 bases, V lost 2 bases, and 4 bases had no gene match. The CDR3 has 14 residues. This clone was seen ten or more times. The antigen is not known. Populations obtained by sorting all exceeded 98% purity. The whole isolated RNA underwent reverse transcription, so sequencing captured expressed TCRB transcripts. Naive, central memory and regulatory T cell samples came to a mean of approximately 3.3 million reads. Method: immunoSEQ multiplex PCR; TCRdb's copy keeps in-frame clones and lacks some. Of approximately 170,000 clones in the sample, about 9.1% were seen once. Regarding the study as a whole: PCR might favor shorter templates, equally in patients and controls.

The sequence was collected from a woman under 30 in good health. Input material: central memory CD4+ T cells from blood. The V call is TRBV30, the J call TRBJ1-4, with 8 nucleotides matching TRBD1. The CDR3 here is CAWSITGGNEKLFF. CDR3 DNA: TGTGCCTGGAGTATAACAGGGGGGAATGAAAAACTGTTTTTT.